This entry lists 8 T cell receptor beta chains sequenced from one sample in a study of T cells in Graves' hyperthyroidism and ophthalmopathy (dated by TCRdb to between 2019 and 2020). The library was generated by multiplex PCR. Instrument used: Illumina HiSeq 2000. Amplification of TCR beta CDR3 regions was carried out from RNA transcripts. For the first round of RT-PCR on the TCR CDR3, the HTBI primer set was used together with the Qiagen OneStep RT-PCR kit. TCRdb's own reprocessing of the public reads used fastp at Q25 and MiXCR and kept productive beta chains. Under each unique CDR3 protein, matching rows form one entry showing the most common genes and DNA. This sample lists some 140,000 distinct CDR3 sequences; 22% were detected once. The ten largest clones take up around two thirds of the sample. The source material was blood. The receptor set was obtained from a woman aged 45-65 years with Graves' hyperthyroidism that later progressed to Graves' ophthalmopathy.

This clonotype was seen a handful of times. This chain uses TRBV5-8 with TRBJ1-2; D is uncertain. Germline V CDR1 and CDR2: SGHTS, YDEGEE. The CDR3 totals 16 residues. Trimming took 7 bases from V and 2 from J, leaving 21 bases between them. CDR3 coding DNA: TGTGCCAGCCCGCTCGCTACCGCTAATACGAACTATGGCTACACCTTC. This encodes CASPLATANTNYGYTF.

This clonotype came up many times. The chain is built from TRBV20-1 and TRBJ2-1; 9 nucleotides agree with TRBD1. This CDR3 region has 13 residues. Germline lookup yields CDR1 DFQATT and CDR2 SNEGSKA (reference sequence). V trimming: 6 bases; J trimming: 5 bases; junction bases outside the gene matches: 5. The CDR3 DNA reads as TGCAGTGCGGGACAGGGTTTGAACAATGAGCAGTTCTTC. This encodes CSAGQGLNNEQFF.

The CDR3 sequence is CASSLYLGIYEQYF. CDR3 sequence (DNA): TGTGCCAGCAGTTTATACCTGGGGATCTACGAGCAGTACTTC. The rearrangement joins TRBV27 to TRBJ2-7; no reliable D call. Germline-derived CDR1 and CDR2 are MNHEY and SMNVEV (reference sequence). Trimming removed 1 base at V and 3 bases at J, with 10 bases between. This CDR3 is built from 14 residues.

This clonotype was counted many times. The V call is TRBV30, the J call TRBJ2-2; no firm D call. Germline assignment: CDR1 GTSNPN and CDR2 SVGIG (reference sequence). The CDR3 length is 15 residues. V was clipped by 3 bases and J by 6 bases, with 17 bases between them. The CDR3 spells CAWRNHLSLSGELFF. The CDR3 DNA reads TGTGCCTGGAGAAACCATCTTAGTCTCTCCGGGGAGCTGTTTTTT. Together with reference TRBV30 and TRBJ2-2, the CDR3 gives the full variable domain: SQTIHQWPATLVQPVGSPLSLECTVEGTSNPNLYWYRQAAGRGLQLLFYSVGIGQISSEVPQNLSASRPQDRQFILSSKKLLLSDSGFYLCAWRNHLSLSGELFFGEGSRLTVL.

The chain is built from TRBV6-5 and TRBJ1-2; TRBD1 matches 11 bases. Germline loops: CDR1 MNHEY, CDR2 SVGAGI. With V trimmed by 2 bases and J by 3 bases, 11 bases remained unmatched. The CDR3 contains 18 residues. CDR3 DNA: TGTGCCAGCAGTTACCACGGACAGGGGGCTAAAGGGGACTATGGCTACACCTTC. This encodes CASSYHGQGAKGDYGYTF.

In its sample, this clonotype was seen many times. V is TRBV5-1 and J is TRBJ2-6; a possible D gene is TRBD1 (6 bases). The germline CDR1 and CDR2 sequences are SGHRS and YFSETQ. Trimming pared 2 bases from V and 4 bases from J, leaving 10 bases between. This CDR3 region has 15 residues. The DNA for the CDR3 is TGCGCCAGCAGCTTTGGGGGCTCCGGGGCCAACGTCCTGACTTTC. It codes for CASSFGGSGANVLTF.

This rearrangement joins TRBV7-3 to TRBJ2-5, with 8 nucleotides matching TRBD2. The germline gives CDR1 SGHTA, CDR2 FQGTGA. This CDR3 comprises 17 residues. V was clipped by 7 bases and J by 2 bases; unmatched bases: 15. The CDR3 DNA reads TGTGCCAGCACCGGGGGGGCAGGCGGGAATCAGCAAGAGACCCAGTACTTC. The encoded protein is CASTGGAGGNQQETQYF.

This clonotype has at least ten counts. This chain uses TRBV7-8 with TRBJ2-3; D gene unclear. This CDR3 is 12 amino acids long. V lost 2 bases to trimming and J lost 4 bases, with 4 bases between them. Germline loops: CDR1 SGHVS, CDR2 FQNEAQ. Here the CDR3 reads CASSLWSDTQYF. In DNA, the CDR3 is TGTGCCAGCAGCTTATGGTCAGATACGCAGTATTTT.